This T cell receptor beta chain was obtained from a study of T cell responses to AZD1222 COVID-19 vaccine. The CDR3 has 16 amino acids. From germline, CDR1 is LNHDA and CDR2 SQIVND (reference sequence). Between the trimmed V and J ends, which lost 3 bases and 3 bases, there was a span of 15 bases. Clones were sequenced by immunoSEQ multiplex PCR, and TCRdb holds only the in-frame ones, with some missing. Here the sample spans about 84,000 clones, approximately 83% being singletons. The J gene is TRBJ1-5, the V gene TRBV19; possibly TRBD1 for D (5 bases). The receptor comes from an adult who received the AZD1222 COVID-19 vaccine. Sequences were derived from peripheral blood, sampled 28 days after the second AZD1222 dose. CDR3 protein: CASSIGTGWLNQPQHF. For the CDR3, the DNA is TGTGCCAGTAGTATTGGCACAGGCTGGCTCAATCAGCCCCAGCATTTT.